The next 8 T cell receptor beta chains were all read from a single sample in a study of blood T cell repertoires in COVID-19. Profiled with immunoSEQ multiplex PCR; TCRdb holds only in-frame clones, not every one. The sample includes 250,000 to 350,000 clones, 75% to 90% of them seen just once. Sequencing was performed on peripheral blood. Receptor source: a woman under 40 with COVID-19, enrolled during active disease.

J is TRBJ1-1 and V is TRBV5-1, with 7 positions matching TRBD1. V was pared by 5 bases and J by 4 bases, with 8 bases of the junction left unmatched. CDR3 length equals 14 residues. The germline gives CDR1 SGHRS, CDR2 YFSETQ. The CDR3 nucleotides read TGCGCCAGCAGTTCCGGCGCAGGGGGCACTGAAGCTTTCTTT. This gives the protein CASSSGAGGTEAFF.

This clone was found once. The chain couples TRBV6-4 to TRBJ1-3; 7 positions match TRBD1. J was trimmed by 2 bases and V by 6 bases; bases with no gene match: 19. Germline V gene lookup returns CDR1 MRHNA and CDR2 SNTAGT. CDR3 length: 19 amino acids. CDR3 coding DNA: TGTGCCAGCAGGACAGGGATGCCTGAACGGTCCGTCCCTGGAAACACCATATATTTT. Translated: CASRTGMPERSVPGNTIYF.

J is TRBJ1-1 and V is TRBV3-1 (or the pseudogene TRBV3-2); no clear D gene. The CDR3 loop spans 11 amino acids. Trimming stripped 2 bases from V and 7 bases from J, with 5 bases between. CDR1 is LGHDT, CDR2 YNNKEL, per germline (reference sequence). The CDR3 DNA sequence: TGTGCCAGCAGCCAAACCGGTGAAGCTTTCTTT. This translates into CASSQTGEAFF.

The chain couples TRBV28 to TRBJ2-7, with D possibly being TRBD2 (5 bases). CDR3 length: 12 residues. The ends were cut back, 5 bases at V and 2 bases at J, with 7 bases in the middle. From germline, CDR1 is MDHEN and CDR2 SYDVKM. In nucleotides, the CDR3 is TGTGCCAGCAGTCTCGGGGCCTACGAGCAGTACTTC. This sequence encodes CASSLGAYEQYF.

The V call is TRBV19, the J call TRBJ1-3; possible D gene TRBD1, 5 bases. The CDR3 totals 14 residues. The germline CDR1 and CDR2 sequences are LNHDA and SQIVND (reference sequence). Trimming took off 5 bases at V and 0 bases at J, with 8 bases between the two ends. The CDR3 DNA reads TGTGCCAGTAGTTTCGACAGCTCTGGAAACACCATATATTTT. Amino acid sequence: CASSFDSSGNTIYF.

This chain links TRBV30 with TRBJ1-6; D unclear. CDR1 and CDR2 (germline): GTSNPN, SVGIG (reference sequence). This CDR3 is built from 14 residues. V gave up 0 bases and J gave up 5 bases, with 8 bases separating them. The CDR3 protein is CAWSVVRNNSPLHF. The CDR3 region has the DNA TGTGCCTGGAGTGTAGTCAGGAATAATTCACCCCTCCACTTT. The variable domain in full, completed from reference TRBV30 and TRBJ1-6, reads SQTIHQWPATLVQPVGSPLSLECTVEGTSNPNLYWYRQAAGRGLQLLFYSVGIGQISSEVPQNLSASRPQDRQFILSSKKLLLSDSGFYLCAWSVVRNNSPLHFGNGTRLTVT.

V gene TRBV11-3 combines with J gene TRBJ2-7, with a possible D match to TRBD2 (5 bases). Germline V CDR1 and CDR2: SGHNT, YENEEA. This CDR3 region has 13 residues. V lost 2 bases and J 7 bases, leaving 12 bases between the germline ends. Here the CDR3 reads CASSLNHRTEQYF. The CDR3 DNA reads as TGTGCCAGCAGCTTAAACCACCGGACTGAGCAGTACTTC.

The rearrangement links TRBV28 to TRBJ2-5, with D perhaps TRBD1 (6 bases). This CDR3 is built from 13 residues. V was pared by 2 bases and J by 9 bases, with 13 bases between. Germline V gene data show CDR1 as MDHEN and CDR2 as SYDVKM. CDR3 region: CASSLEFQGSQYF. Written as DNA, the CDR3 is TGTGCCAGCAGTTTAGAATTCCAGGGGTCCCAGTACTTC. The full variable domain, in which reference TRBV28 and TRBJ2-5 provide the parts outside the CDR3, is DVKVTQSSRYLVKRTGEKVFLECVQDMDHENMFWYRQDPGLGLRLIYFSYDVKMKEKGDIPEGYSVSREKKERFSLILESASTNQTSMYLCASSLEFQGSQYFGPGTRLLVL.